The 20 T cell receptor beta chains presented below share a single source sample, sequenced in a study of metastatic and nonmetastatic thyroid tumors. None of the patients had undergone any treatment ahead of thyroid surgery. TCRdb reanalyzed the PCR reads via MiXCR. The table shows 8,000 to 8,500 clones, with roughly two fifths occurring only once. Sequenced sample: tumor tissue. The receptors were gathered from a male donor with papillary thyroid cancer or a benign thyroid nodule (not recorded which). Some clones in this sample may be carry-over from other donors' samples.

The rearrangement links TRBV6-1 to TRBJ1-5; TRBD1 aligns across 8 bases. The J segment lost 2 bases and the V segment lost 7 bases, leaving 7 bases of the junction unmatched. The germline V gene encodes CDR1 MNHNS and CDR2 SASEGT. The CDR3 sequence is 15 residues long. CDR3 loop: CASIQGARGNQPQHF. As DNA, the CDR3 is TGTGCCAGCATCCAGGGGGCGCGGGGCAATCAGCCCCAGCATTTT.

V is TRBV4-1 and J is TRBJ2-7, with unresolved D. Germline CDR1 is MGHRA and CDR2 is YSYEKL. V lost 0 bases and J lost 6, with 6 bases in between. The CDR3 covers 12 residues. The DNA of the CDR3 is TGCGCCAGCAGCCAAGATTTCGTCGAGCAGTACTTC. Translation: CASSQDFVEQYF.

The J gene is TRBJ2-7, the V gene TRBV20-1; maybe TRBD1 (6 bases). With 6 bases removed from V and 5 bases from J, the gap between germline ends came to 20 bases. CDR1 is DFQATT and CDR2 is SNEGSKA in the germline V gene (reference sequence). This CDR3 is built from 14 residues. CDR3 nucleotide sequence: TGCAGTGCGAGCGTCCCAGGGGCCAGGGACGAGCAGTACTTC. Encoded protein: CSASVPGARDEQYF.

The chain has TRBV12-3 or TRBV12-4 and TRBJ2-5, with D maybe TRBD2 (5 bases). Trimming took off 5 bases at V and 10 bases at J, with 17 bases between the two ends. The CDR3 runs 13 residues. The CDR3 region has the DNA TGTGCCAGCAGTCGTTCAGACCCCGAGGGCCAGTACTTC. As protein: CASSRSDPEGQYF.

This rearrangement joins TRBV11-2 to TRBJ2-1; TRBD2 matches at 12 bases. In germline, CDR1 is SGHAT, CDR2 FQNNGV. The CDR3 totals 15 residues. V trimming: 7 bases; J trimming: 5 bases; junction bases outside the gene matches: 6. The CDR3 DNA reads TGTGCCAGCAAGCTCAGACTAGCGGGAGACAATGAGCAGTTCTTC. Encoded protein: CASKLRLAGDNEQFF.

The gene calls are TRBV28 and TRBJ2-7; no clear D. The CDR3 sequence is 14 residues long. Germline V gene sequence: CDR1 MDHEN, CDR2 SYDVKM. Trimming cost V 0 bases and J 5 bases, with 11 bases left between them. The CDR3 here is CASSLWNGFHEQYF. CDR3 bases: TGTGCCAGCAGTTTATGGAACGGTTTCCACGAGCAGTACTTC.

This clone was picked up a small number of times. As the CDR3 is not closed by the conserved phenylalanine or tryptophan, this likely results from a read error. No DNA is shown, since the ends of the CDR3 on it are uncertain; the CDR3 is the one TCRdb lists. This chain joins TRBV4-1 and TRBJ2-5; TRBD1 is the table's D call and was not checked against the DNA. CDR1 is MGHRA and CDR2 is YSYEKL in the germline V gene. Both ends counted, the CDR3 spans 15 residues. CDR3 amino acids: CARQLAGGRGQEAWL.

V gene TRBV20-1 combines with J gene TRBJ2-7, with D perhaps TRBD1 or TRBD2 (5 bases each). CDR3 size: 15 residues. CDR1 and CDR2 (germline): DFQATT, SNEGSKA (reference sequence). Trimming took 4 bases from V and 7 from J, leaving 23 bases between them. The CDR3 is CSATPPEGPSNEQYF. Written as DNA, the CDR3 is TGCAGTGCTACCCCCCCAGAGGGACCGAGTAATGAGCAGTACTTC.

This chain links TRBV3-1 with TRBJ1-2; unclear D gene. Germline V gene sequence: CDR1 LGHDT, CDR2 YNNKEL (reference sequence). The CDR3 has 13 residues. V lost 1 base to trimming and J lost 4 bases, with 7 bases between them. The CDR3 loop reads CASSQVPIYGYTF. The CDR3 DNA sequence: TGTGCCAGCAGCCAAGTACCAATCTATGGCTACACCTTC.

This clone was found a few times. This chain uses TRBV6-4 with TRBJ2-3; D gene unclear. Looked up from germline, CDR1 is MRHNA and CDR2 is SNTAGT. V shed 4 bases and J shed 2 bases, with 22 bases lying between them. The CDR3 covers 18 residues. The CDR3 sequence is CASSAQLRLGENTDTQYF. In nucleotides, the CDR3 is TGTGCCAGCAGTGCCCAACTACGATTAGGAGAGAACACAGATACGCAGTATTTT.

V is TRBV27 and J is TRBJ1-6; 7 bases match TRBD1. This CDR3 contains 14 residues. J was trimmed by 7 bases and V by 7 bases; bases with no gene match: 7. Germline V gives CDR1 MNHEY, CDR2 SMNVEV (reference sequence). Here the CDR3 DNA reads TGTGCCAGCACCATAGGGGGCGCGAATTCACCCCTCCACTTT. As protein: CASTIGGANSPLHF.

The DNA of the CDR3 is TGTGCCAGCAGTGATCAGGGGAGCGGAGATACGCAGTATTTT. It is translated as CASSDQGSGDTQYF. The rearrangement joins TRBV6-1 to TRBJ2-3; D might be TRBD1 (6 bases). Looked up from germline, CDR1 is MNHNS and CDR2 is SASEGT. Trimming removed 3 bases from V and 5 bases from J, with 12 bases in between. There are 14 residues in the CDR3.

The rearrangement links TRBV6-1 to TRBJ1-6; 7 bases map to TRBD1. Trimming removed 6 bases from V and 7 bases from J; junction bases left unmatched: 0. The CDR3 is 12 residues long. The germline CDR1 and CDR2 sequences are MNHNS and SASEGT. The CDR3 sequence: CASRTGNSPLHF. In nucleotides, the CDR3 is TGTGCCAGCAGGACAGGGAATTCACCCCTCCACTTT.

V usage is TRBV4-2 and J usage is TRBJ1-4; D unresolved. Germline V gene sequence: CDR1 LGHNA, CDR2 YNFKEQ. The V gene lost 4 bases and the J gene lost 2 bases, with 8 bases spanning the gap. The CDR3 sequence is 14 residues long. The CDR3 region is CASSLDVTNEKLFF. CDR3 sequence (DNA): TGTGCCAGCAGCCTCGACGTTACTAATGAAAAACTGTTTTTT.

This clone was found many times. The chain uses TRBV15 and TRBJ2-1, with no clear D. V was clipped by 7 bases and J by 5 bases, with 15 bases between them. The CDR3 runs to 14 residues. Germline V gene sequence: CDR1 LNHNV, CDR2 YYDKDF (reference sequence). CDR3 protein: CATTHLQDHNEQFF. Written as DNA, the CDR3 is TGTGCCACCACTCATCTGCAGGACCACAATGAGCAGTTCTTC.

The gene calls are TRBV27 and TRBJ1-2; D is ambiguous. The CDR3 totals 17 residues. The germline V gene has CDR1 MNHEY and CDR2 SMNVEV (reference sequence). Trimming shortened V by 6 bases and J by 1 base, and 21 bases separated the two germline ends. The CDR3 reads CASSLRGGWGHNYGYTF. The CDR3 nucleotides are TGTGCCAGCAGCTTACGGGGAGGGTGGGGTCATAACTATGGCTACACCTTC.

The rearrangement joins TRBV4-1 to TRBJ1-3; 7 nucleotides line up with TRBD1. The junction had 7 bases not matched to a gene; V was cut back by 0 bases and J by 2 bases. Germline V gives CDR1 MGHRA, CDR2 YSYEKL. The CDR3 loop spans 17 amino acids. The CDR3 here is CASSQEWTGSTGNTIYF. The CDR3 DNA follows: TGCGCCAGCAGCCAAGAATGGACAGGCTCGACTGGAAACACCATATATTTT.

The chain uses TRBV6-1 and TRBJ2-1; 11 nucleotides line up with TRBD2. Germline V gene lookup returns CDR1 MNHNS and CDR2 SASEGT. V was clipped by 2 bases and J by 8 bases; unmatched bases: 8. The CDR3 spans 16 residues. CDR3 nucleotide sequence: TGTGCCAGCAGTGAAATGACTAGCGGGATAGTCGATGAGCAGTTCTTC. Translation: CASSEMTSGIVDEQFF.

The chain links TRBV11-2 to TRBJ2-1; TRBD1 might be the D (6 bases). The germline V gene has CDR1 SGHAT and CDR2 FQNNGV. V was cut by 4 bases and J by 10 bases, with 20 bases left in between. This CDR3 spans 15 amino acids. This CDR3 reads CASSSRNHTGKEQFF. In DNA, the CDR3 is TGTGCCAGCAGCTCACGGAATCATACAGGGAAGGAGCAGTTCTTC.

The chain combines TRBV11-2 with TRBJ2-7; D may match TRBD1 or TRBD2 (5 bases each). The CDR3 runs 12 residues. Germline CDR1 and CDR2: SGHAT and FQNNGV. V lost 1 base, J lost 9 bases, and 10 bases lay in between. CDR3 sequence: CASSLVRDRQYF. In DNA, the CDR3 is TGTGCCAGCAGCTTAGTGAGGGACCGGCAGTACTTC.